This is a list of T cell receptor beta chains from one sample in a study of blood T cell repertoires in COVID-19. Libraries were prepared by immunoSEQ multiplex PCR; TCRdb keeps only in-frame clonotypes and omits some of them. The sample includes 60,000 to 75,000 clones, about 85% of them seen just once. Material for sequencing was peripheral blood. These receptors were collected from a man between 65 and 85 years old with active COVID-19. Each CDR3 is given with its conserved first and last residue. A D gene is named only where the DNA matches it firmly. Some rows have no size entry. The others give once, few or many, or a class for an expanded clone.

TGTGCCAGCAGTTACGGGGAGGCTAATGAAAAACTGTTTTTT CASSYGEANEKLFF TRBJ1-4 . TRBV6-6 .
TGTGCCAGTAGTATAGTGGGGCTAGCGGGGGGCAATGAGCAGTTCTTC CASSIVGLAGGNEQFF TRBJ2-1 TRBD2 TRBV19 few
TGTGCCAGCAGCTTAAGGGGACAGGGGGCCGGTGGCTACACCTTC CASSLRGQGAGGYTF TRBJ1-2 TRBD1 TRBV7-3 .
TGCGCCAGCAGCCCCGACGACTGGAGCTCCTACAATGAGCAGTTCTTC CASSPDDWSSYNEQFF TRBJ2-1 . TRBV5-1 .
TGCGCCAGCAGCCTCACTAGCGGGAGTTACTACGAGCAGTACTTC CASSLTSGSYYEQYF TRBJ2-7 TRBD2 TRBV5-1 .
TGTGCCATCAGTGAGTCTCTAGCGGTGGGGCAAGAGACCCAGTACTTC CAISESLAVGQETQYF TRBJ2-5 TRBD2 TRBV10-3 .
TGTGCCAGCAGTGAAGGCACAGGCGCTCAGCCCCAGCATTTT CASSEGTGAQPQHF TRBJ1-5 . TRBV6-1 .
TGTGCCAGCAGTTACTCGGGGGGTAGAGCCTACAATGAGCAGTTCTTC CASSYSGGRAYNEQFF TRBJ2-1 . TRBV6-6 .
TGTGCCAGCAGCCCCTCGGGCACAGATACGCAGTATTTT CASSPSGTDTQYF TRBJ2-3 . TRBV9 .
TGTGCCAGCAGTTTATTCGGTCTTGTTGATACGCAGTATTTT CASSLFGLVDTQYF TRBJ2-3 . TRBV27 .
TGTGCCAGCAGTTACTGGACAACACCCTACGAGCAGTACTTC CASSYWTTPYEQYF TRBJ2-7 . TRBV6-2/TRBV6-3 .
TGTGCCAGTAGTCCCAGACAGGGGTGGTATTCACCCCTCCACTTT CASSPRQGWYSPLHF TRBJ1-6 TRBD1 TRBV19 few
TGTGCCAGCAGCCCAACGACTCCTAGCGGGCCCTACAATGAGCAGTTCTTC CASSPTTPSGPYNEQFF TRBJ2-1 TRBD2 TRBV6-2/TRBV6-3 .
TGTGCCAGCAGCCAAGCCGGGGGGACTAGCGGGAGTCGGCTCGAGCAGTACTTC CASSQAGGTSGSRLEQYF TRBJ2-7 TRBD2 TRBV3-1/TRBV3-2 .
TGTGCCAGCACGTCCGGACGCATAGGGGATGGCTACACCTTC CASTSGRIGDGYTF TRBJ1-2 . TRBV27 .
TGTGCCAGCAGCCACCGGGCTAGCGGGACCTTCCGGGGCTACGAGCAGTACTTC CASSHRASGTFRGYEQYF TRBJ2-7 TRBD2 TRBV7-2 .
TGCGCCAGCAGCTTGGTTCCCACCGGGACTCGGGGCAATGAGCAGTTCTTC CASSLVPTGTRGNEQFF TRBJ2-1 . TRBV5-1 .
TGTGCCAGCACAAGCAAGGAGAGGGACAACCCGCAGTATTTT CASTSKERDNPQYF TRBJ2-3 . TRBV28 .
TGTGCCAGCAGCCTTAGCGGGAGTGGGACCCAGTACTTC CASSLSGSGTQYF TRBJ2-5 TRBD2 TRBV12-3/TRBV12-4 .
TGTGCCAGCATCCCACCCAGCGGGAGGGGCACAGATACGCAGTATTTT CASIPPSGRGTDTQYF TRBJ2-3 TRBD2 TRBV6-6 .
TGCGCCAGCAGTCTTGCATCGGGTAATGGCTACACCTTC CASSLASGNGYTF TRBJ1-2 . TRBV5-1 once
TGTGCTAGTGGTTTGGCCCTCTTGAACACTGAAGCTTTCTTT CASGLALLNTEAFF TRBJ1-1 . TRBV12-5 .
TGTGCCTGGGGCACTAGCGGCCGGCCCTACGAGCAGTACTTC CAWGTSGRPYEQYF TRBJ2-7 TRBD2 TRBV30 .
TGTGCCAGCAGGCTAGGGCGGGGGATGATAGCGGGAGCCGGGACCGGGGAGCTGTTTTTT CASRLGRGMIAGAGTGELFF TRBJ2-2 TRBD2 TRBV7-8 .
TGTGCCAGTAGTCCCCCAGGACTAGCGGGATACGAGCAGTACTTC CASSPPGLAGYEQYF TRBJ2-7 TRBD2 TRBV19 .
TGCGCCAGCAGTCAAGGGACTAGCGGGAGCTCCCGGGGCACCGGGGAGCTGTTTTTT CASSQGTSGSSRGTGELFF TRBJ2-2 TRBD2 TRBV23-1 .
TGTGCCAGCAGCCCCGGGGGGGCTAGCGGGCCATACACAGATACGCAGTATTTT CASSPGGASGPYTDTQYF TRBJ2-3 TRBD2 TRBV7-8 .
TGTGCCAGCAGCTTAGGGTCCGGGAGATCGGACAATGAGCAGTTCTTC CASSLGSGRSDNEQFF TRBJ2-1 . TRBV7-6 .
TGTGCCAGCTCTCAAGGACAGCTACCTAGTAATCAGCCCCAGCATTTT CASSQGQLPSNQPQHF TRBJ1-5 . TRBV18 few
TGTGCCAGCAGTGTGGAGGGAGGGTCCTACAATGAGCAGTTCTTC CASSVEGGSYNEQFF TRBJ2-1 TRBD2 TRBV2 few
TGTGCCAGCTCACCCCAGGGACAGTCCTACGAGCAGTACTTC CASSPQGQSYEQYF TRBJ2-7 TRBD1 TRBV18 .
TGTGCCAGCAGCGTAGCGGGGGGGACGGATGGCTACACCTTC CASSVAGGTDGYTF TRBJ1-2 . TRBV9 .
TGTGCCAGCAGGTCGGGGGCCAACGTCCTGACTTTC CASRSGANVLTF TRBJ2-6 . TRBV5-4 once